Shown below are 20 T cell receptor beta chains from a single sample sequenced in a study of identical twins. TCRdb processed the 5' RACE reads anew with MiXCR; each CDR3 protein has one entry. The data show 750,000 to 950,000 distinct CDR3 sequences, 12% seen once. These same data were also listed under a study on yellow fever vaccine responses in identical twins.

Sequenced material: PBMCs. Receptor source: a woman aged 18-29 years in good health.

The chain links TRBV18 to TRBJ1-6; 10 bases line up with TRBD1. This CDR3 comprises 15 residues. The germline CDR1 and CDR2 sequences are KGHSH and LQKENI. Germline trimming cut 3 bases from V and 10 bases from J; bases unmatched to any gene: 6. Written as DNA, the CDR3 is TGTGCCAGCTCACCCTGGGGGACAGGGGACTCACCCCTCCACTTT. Protein: CASSPWGTGDSPLHF.

This clonotype was counted at least ten times. One end of the junction is discordant with germline, which a read error may explain. This chain connects TRBV5-1 to TRBJ2-3, with TRBD1 matching 11 bases. Germline CDR1 SGHRS, CDR2 YFSETQ. The CDR3 has 14 amino acids. The CDR3 sequence: CASSPGQGADTQYF. The DNA for the CDR3 is TGTGCCAGCAGTCCGGGACAGGGGGCAGATACGCAGTATTTT.

The chain uses TRBV4-2 and TRBJ2-7; D unclear. The CDR3 length is 14 residues. Germline V gives CDR1 LGHNA, CDR2 YNFKEQ. V lost 0 bases and J lost 1, with 7 bases in between. The CDR3 reads CASSQDGASYEQYV. In nucleotides, the CDR3 is TGTGCCAGCAGCCAAGACGGTGCATCCTACGAGCAGTACGTC.

This clonotype was recorded a few times. V usage is TRBV2 and J usage is TRBJ1-5, with TRBD1 identical over 8 bases. The ends lost 4 bases at V and 5 bases at J; junction bases unmatched: 7. Germline CDR1 and CDR2: SNHLY and FYNNEI. The CDR3 runs 15 residues. CDR3 sequence: CASSASGQGHQPQHF. The CDR3 region has the DNA TGTGCCAGCAGTGCTTCTGGACAGGGACATCAGCCCCAGCATTTT.

There are a few counts of this clonotype. This chain joins TRBV12-3 or TRBV12-4 and TRBJ1-1; a weak D match, TRBD1 (5 bases). V gave up 7 bases and J gave up 3 bases, with 15 bases separating them. There are 14 residues in the CDR3. CDR3 sequence (DNA): TGTGCCAGCATGGGGGGGTATAGGGACACTGAAGCTTTCTTT. Its translation is CASMGGYRDTEAFF.

The chain has TRBV2 and TRBJ1-2; D might be TRBD1 (6 bases). Between the trimmed V and J ends, which lost 4 bases and 2 bases, there was a span of 23 bases. The CDR3 is 18 amino acids. The germline CDR1 and CDR2 sequences are SNHLY and FYNNEI. CDR3 nucleotides: TGTGCCAGCAGTGTAGTTTTGGCCGGACAGCTAACAAACTATGGCTACACCTTC. Protein product: CASSVVLAGQLTNYGYTF.

The sample holds a few counts of this clonotype. The rearrangement links TRBV10-2 to TRBJ1-1; D may be TRBD1 (6 bases). Germline assignment: CDR1 WSHSY and CDR2 SAAADI. The CDR3 totals 13 residues. V lost 4 bases and J lost 5, with 11 bases in between. This chain's CDR3 is CASSAGTRTEAFF. The CDR3 DNA reads TGCGCCAGCAGTGCGGGGACAAGAACTGAAGCTTTCTTT.

The rearrangement uses TRBV6-5 and TRBJ2-7; no firm D call. Germline V gives CDR1 MNHEY, CDR2 SVGAGI. V was cut by 2 bases and J by 3 bases, with 8 bases left in between. The CDR3 is made up of 13 amino acids. The CDR3 region is CASSYDTDYEQYF. The CDR3 bases are TGTGCCAGCAGTTACGACACAGACTACGAGCAGTACTTC.

This chain joins TRBV6-1 and TRBJ2-1, with 12 bases aligning to TRBD2. The germline V gene encodes CDR1 MNHNS and CDR2 SASEGT. Trimming removed 7 bases from V and 8 bases from J; junction bases left unmatched: 9. This CDR3 comprises 15 residues. Here the CDR3 DNA reads TGTGCCAGCACCCCTCTAGCGGGGGGGCCTGATGAGCAGTTCTTC. Translated, it gives CASTPLAGGPDEQFF.

This clonotype was detected ten times or more. The chain is built from TRBV12-3 or TRBV12-4 and TRBJ2-1, with D maybe TRBD2 (6 bases). CDR3 length: 14 residues. Trimming stripped 2 bases from V and 5 bases from J, with 10 bases between. CDR3 amino acids: CASSLRLANNEQFF. The CDR3 bases are TGTGCCAGCAGTTTACGGCTAGCGAACAATGAGCAGTTCTTC.

This clonotype was recorded once. V usage is TRBV29-1 and J usage is TRBJ2-6; TRBD2 is a possible D gene (6 bases). Trimming took 4 bases from V and 0 from J, leaving 7 bases between them. CDR3 length: 14 amino acids. Germline V gene data show CDR1 as SQVTM and CDR2 as ANQGSEA. The CDR3 DNA is TGCAGCGTTGCCGGGGGCTCTGGGGCCAACGTCCTGACTTTC. The encoded protein is CSVAGGSGANVLTF.

V and J are TRBV9 and TRBJ2-1; D call uncertain. The CDR3 consists of 13 residues. Germline loops: CDR1 SGDLS, CDR2 YYNGEE. Trimming pared 0 bases from V and 8 bases from J, leaving 9 bases between. The CDR3, as DNA: TGTGCCAGCAGCGTAGTTGGTTGGGATGAGCAGTTCTTC. Its protein product is CASSVVGWDEQFF.

This clonotype was detected only a few times. In nucleotides, the CDR3 is TGTGCCACCAGCGCCCGGAAGGGAGGTGAGCAGTTCTTC. As protein: CATSARKGGEQFF. The rearrangement uses TRBV15 and TRBJ2-1; D might be TRBD2 (6 bases). V lost 5 bases and J 9 bases, leaving 14 bases between the germline ends. Germline V gene lookup returns CDR1 LNHNV and CDR2 YYDKDF (reference sequence). CDR3 size: 13 residues. Filled out from reference TRBV15 and TRBJ2-1, the complete variable domain reads DAMVIQNPRYQVTQFGKPVTLSCSQTLNHNVMYWYQQKSSQAPKLLFHYYDKDFNNEADTPDNFQSRRPNTSFCFLDIRSPGLGDTAMYLCATSARKGGEQFFGPGTRLTVL.

The chain recombines TRBV20-1 with TRBJ1-6; 9 nucleotides match TRBD1. Germline CDR1 DFQATT, CDR2 SNEGSKA (reference sequence). Germline trimming cut 3 bases from V and 8 bases from J; bases unmatched to any gene: 5. The CDR3 consists of 14 residues. The CDR3, as DNA: TGCAGTGCTAGTGTGGGACAGGGTCATTCACCCCTCCACTTT. Amino acids: CSASVGQGHSPLHF.

This sequence joins TRBV12-3 or TRBV12-4 and TRBJ2-2; D gene ambiguous. Trimming took off 3 bases at V and 6 bases at J, with 5 bases between the two ends. The CDR3 sequence is 12 residues long. CDR3 DNA: TGTGCCAGCAGTTTTGTGGCCGGGGAGCTGTTTTTT. It codes for CASSFVAGELFF.

The rearrangement uses TRBV5-1 and TRBJ2-2, with 10 bases fitting TRBD1. The CDR3 loop spans 15 amino acids. Trimming removed 4 bases from V and 4 bases from J; junction bases left unmatched: 4. CDR1 is SGHRS and CDR2 is YFSETQ in the germline V gene. The DNA for the CDR3 is TGCGCCAGCAGCGCGGGACAGGGGACCACCGGGGAGCTGTTTTTT. Protein product: CASSAGQGTTGELFF.

This clonotype showed up many times. The V call is TRBV6-2 or TRBV6-3, the J call TRBJ1-6, with D possibly being TRBD1 (5 bases). The CDR3 runs to 15 residues. V was clipped by 2 bases and J by 9 bases, with 14 bases between them. CDR1 and CDR2 from the germline V gene are MNHEY and SVGEGT. The DNA for the CDR3 is TGTGCCAGCAGTTACCCGGCCGGGGGGGGTTCACCCCTCCACTTT. It encodes CASSYPAGGGSPLHF.

This rearrangement joins TRBV6-1 to TRBJ1-4, with D tentatively TRBD1 (6 bases). The CDR3 covers 17 residues. Trimming shortened V by 7 bases and J by 5 bases, and 23 bases separated the two germline ends. Germline CDR1 is MNHNS and CDR2 is SASEGT. The chain's CDR3 is CASTKPQGAVSNEKLFF. In nucleotides, the CDR3 is TGTGCCAGCACCAAGCCACAGGGTGCGGTCTCCAATGAAAAACTGTTTTTT.

This clonotype was observed a handful of times. The chain recombines TRBV2 with TRBJ2-1; D might be TRBD1 (6 bases). V was shortened by 8 bases and J by 0 bases, with 11 bases between the two germline ends. CDR3 length equals 14 residues. Germline CDR1 reads SNHLY; CDR2 reads FYNNEI. The CDR3 nucleotides are TGTGCCAGCGGACAGTCAAGCTCCTACAATGAGCAGTTCTTC. Translating gives CASGQSSSYNEQFF.

The chain is built from TRBV29-1 and TRBJ2-3; possibly TRBD1 or TRBD2 for D (5 bases each). Trimming took off 4 bases at V and 6 bases at J, with 20 bases between the two ends. The CDR3 loop spans 15 amino acids. The germline V gene has CDR1 SQVTM and CDR2 ANQGSEA. The CDR3 spells CSVAFKGPPLDTQYF. The CDR3 DNA sequence: TGCAGCGTTGCTTTTAAGGGACCCCCTTTGGATACGCAGTATTTT.